A selection of T cell receptor beta chains follows, all from one sample in a study of T cells after yellow fever vaccination. A single record per CDR3 protein comes from TCRdb applying MiXCR to the 5' RACE reads. The sample holds some 600,000 distinct CDR3 sequences; 17% are singletons and the top ten take 17%. The input for sequencing was PBMCs, taken 4 to 5 days after the first yellow fever vaccination. All receptors come from a man aged 18 to 30 who received the YFV17D yellow fever vaccine. Both conserved end residues are part of each CDR3. A D gene is named only where the DNA matches it firmly. Where a row states a size, it is once, few, many or the class of an expanded clone; other rows omit it.

J gene: TRBJ1-6; V gene: TRBV25-1; D gene: .; clone size: .; CDR3 DNA: TGTGCCAGCAGAGAGGGCTATTCACCCCTCCACTTT; CDR3 protein: CASREGYSPLHF
J gene: TRBJ2-5; V gene: TRBV11-2; D gene: .; clone size: few; CDR3 DNA: TGTGCCAGCAGCTTAAAACCTCGGTGGGGGGGCTCATCAGAGACCCAGTACTTC; CDR3 protein: CASSLKPRWGGSSETQYF
J gene: TRBJ2-1; V gene: TRBV5-1; D gene: .; clone size: few; CDR3 DNA: TGCGCCAGCACCTCCGCAAGTCCCTACAATGAGCAGTTCTTC; CDR3 protein: CASTSASPYNEQFF
J gene: TRBJ2-2; V gene: TRBV7-9; D gene: .; clone size: .; CDR3 DNA: TGTGCCAGCAGCTTATTTGCGGGAAACGGGGAGCTGTTTTTT; CDR3 protein: CASSLFAGNGELFF
J gene: TRBJ2-5; V gene: TRBV11-1; D gene: TRBD2; clone size: .; CDR3 DNA: TGTGCCAGCAGCTCCATCGGACTAGCGGGGGAGACCCAGTACTTC; CDR3 protein: CASSSIGLAGETQYF
J gene: TRBJ1-1; V gene: TRBV5-1; D gene: TRBD1; clone size: .; CDR3 DNA: TGCGCCAGCTCGGGACAGGAGAACACTGAAGCTTTCTTT; CDR3 protein: CASSGQENTEAFF
J gene: TRBJ2-1; V gene: TRBV7-9; D gene: .; clone size: .; CDR3 DNA: TGTGCCAGCAGCCAGTGGGAAGACTCTGAGCAGTTCTTC; CDR3 protein: CASSQWEDSEQFF
J gene: TRBJ2-5; V gene: TRBV7-2; D gene: TRBD2; clone size: .; CDR3 DNA: TGTGCCAGTGCGACTAGCGGGGGGAGGGAGACCCAGTACTTC; CDR3 protein: CASATSGGRETQYF
J gene: TRBJ2-3; V gene: TRBV5-1; D gene: .; clone size: .; CDR3 DNA: TGCGCCAGCAGCAAGAAAATAAACCGGGACAACACAGATACGCAGTATTTT; CDR3 protein: CASSKKINRDNTDTQYF
J gene: TRBJ2-3; V gene: TRBV15; D gene: TRBD2; clone size: .; CDR3 DNA: TGTGCCACCAGCAGAGTCAGCGGGAAGGGAAGAGATACGCAGTATTTT; CDR3 protein: CATSRVSGKGRDTQYF
J gene: TRBJ2-5; V gene: TRBV5-6; D gene: .; clone size: many; CDR3 DNA: TGTGCCAGCAGCTCCCTAATGGGGGGGCAGACCCAGTACTTC; CDR3 protein: CASSSLMGGQTQYF
J gene: TRBJ2-1; V gene: TRBV4-3; D gene: TRBD2; clone size: few; CDR3 DNA: TGCGCCAGCAGCCAAGGGACGGGGACTAGCTTCTACAATGAGCAGTTCTTC; CDR3 protein: CASSQGTGTSFYNEQFF
J gene: TRBJ1-2; V gene: TRBV10-3; D gene: TRBD1; clone size: .; CDR3 DNA: TGTGCCATCGGTGGACAGGCTAACTATGGCTACACCTTC; CDR3 protein: CAIGGQANYGYTF
J gene: TRBJ2-6; V gene: TRBV21-1; D gene: .; clone size: .; CDR3 DNA: TGTGCCAGCAGCACTAGCAAATCTGGGGCCAACGTCCTGACTTTC; CDR3 protein: CASSTSKSGANVLTF
J gene: TRBJ2-3; V gene: TRBV7-2; D gene: .; clone size: few; CDR3 DNA: TGTGCCAGCAGCTCGAACGTTGGAGATACGCAGTATTTT; CDR3 protein: CASSSNVGDTQYF
J gene: TRBJ2-3; V gene: TRBV6-2/TRBV6-3; D gene: TRBD1; clone size: .; CDR3 DNA: TGTGCCAGCACCGGCCGGGGACAGGGGATCACAGATACGCAGTATTTT; CDR3 protein: CASTGRGQGITDTQYF
J gene: TRBJ1-1; V gene: TRBV10-3; D gene: TRBD1; clone size: few; CDR3 DNA: TGTGCCATCTCGACAGGGGAGGACACTGAAGCTTTCTTT; CDR3 protein: CAISTGEDTEAFF
J gene: TRBJ1-2; V gene: TRBV6-2/TRBV6-3; D gene: .; clone size: few; CDR3 DNA: TGTGCCAGCGGCGCGGGACTCCACGGCTACACCTTC; CDR3 protein: CASGAGLHGYTF
J gene: TRBJ1-5; V gene: TRBV6-1; D gene: .; clone size: few; CDR3 DNA: TGTGCCAGCAGGAAGATTGGGGGAGTTAGCAATCAGCCCCAGCATTTT; CDR3 protein: CASRKIGGVSNQPQHF
J gene: TRBJ2-5; V gene: TRBV7-8; D gene: TRBD1; clone size: once; CDR3 DNA: TGTGCCAGCAGCACCCAAATACGACAGGGTTCGGAGACCCAGTACTTC; CDR3 protein: CASSTQIRQGSETQYF
J gene: TRBJ2-7; V gene: TRBV19; D gene: TRBD1; clone size: .; CDR3 DNA: TGTGCCAGTAGTCCTCGGGACAGACCTACCTACGAGCAGTACTTC; CDR3 protein: CASSPRDRPTYEQYF
J gene: TRBJ1-2; V gene: TRBV27; D gene: .; clone size: few; CDR3 DNA: TGTGCCAGCAGTAGGGACTTCCCAAGGGCGAACTATGGCTACACCTTC; CDR3 protein: CASSRDFPRANYGYTF
J gene: TRBJ1-2; V gene: TRBV10-3; D gene: TRBD1; clone size: few; CDR3 DNA: TGTGCCATCAGTCAGACGCCGGACAGGGCGGGCGGCTACACCTTC; CDR3 protein: CAISQTPDRAGGYTF
J gene: TRBJ2-1; V gene: TRBV4-1; D gene: TRBD2; clone size: .; CDR3 DNA: TGCGCCAGCAGCCCCCCGGGACTAGCGACGGGAAGGTCCTACAATGAGCAGTTCTTC; CDR3 protein: CASSPPGLATGRSYNEQFF
J gene: TRBJ1-4; V gene: TRBV18; D gene: .; clone size: .; CDR3 DNA: TGTGCCAGCTCACCGGGTGAAAAACTGTTTTTT; CDR3 protein: CASSPGEKLFF
J gene: TRBJ2-5; V gene: TRBV4-3; D gene: TRBD2; clone size: few; CDR3 DNA: TGCGCCAGCAGCCAAGAGTGGGCGGCCTCGGGAGGGACCCAGTACTTC; CDR3 protein: CASSQEWAASGGTQYF
J gene: TRBJ2-2; V gene: TRBV7-2; D gene: .; clone size: few; CDR3 DNA: TGTGCCAGCAGCTTAGGGCAGGGGATCGGGGAGCTGTTTTTT; CDR3 protein: CASSLGQGIGELFF
J gene: TRBJ1-2; V gene: TRBV6-1; D gene: .; clone size: few; CDR3 DNA: TGTGCCAGCTCCAGGTTCGGGGACTATGGCTACACCTTC; CDR3 protein: CASSRFGDYGYTF
J gene: TRBJ1-2; V gene: TRBV7-8; D gene: .; clone size: many; CDR3 DNA: TGTGCCAGCAGCTTAGGGTCGGGGGGAAGCTATGGCTACACCTTC; CDR3 protein: CASSLGSGGSYGYTF
J gene: TRBJ2-1; V gene: TRBV7-2; D gene: .; clone size: .; CDR3 DNA: TGTGCCAGCGGAGGGTTCCGCTCCTACAATGAGCAGTTCTTC; CDR3 protein: CASGGFRSYNEQFF
J gene: TRBJ2-7; V gene: TRBV29-1; D gene: TRBD2; clone size: .; CDR3 DNA: TGCAGCGTTGGTGGACTAGCGGGGGGGCTGTACGAGCAGTACTTC; CDR3 protein: CSVGGLAGGLYEQYF
J gene: TRBJ1-4; V gene: TRBV18; D gene: .; clone size: .; CDR3 DNA: TGTGCCAGCTCACCACCGAATCAAAAACTGTTTTTT; CDR3 protein: CASSPPNQKLFF
J gene: TRBJ2-3; V gene: TRBV27; D gene: TRBD1; clone size: .; CDR3 DNA: TGTGCCAGCAGACAGGGGCATGGGGCAGATACGCAGTATTTT; CDR3 protein: CASRQGHGADTQYF
J gene: TRBJ1-2; V gene: TRBV15; D gene: .; clone size: few; CDR3 DNA: TGTGCCACCAGCACATCGTCCTTGTTAGGTGGCTACACCTTC; CDR3 protein: CATSTSSLLGGYTF
J gene: TRBJ1-2; V gene: TRBV5-1; D gene: TRBD1; clone size: few; CDR3 DNA: TGCGCCAGCAGCTTACGCCTCCGGGACAGGGGGCATGGGAACTATGGCTACACCTTC; CDR3 protein: CASSLRLRDRGHGNYGYTF
J gene: TRBJ1-6; V gene: TRBV20-1; D gene: .; clone size: few; CDR3 DNA: TGCAGTGCTAGGCAGGGCGGGAGTAGATATTCACCCCTCCACTTT; CDR3 protein: CSARQGGSRYSPLHF
J gene: TRBJ2-3; V gene: TRBV11-2; D gene: TRBD2; clone size: few; CDR3 DNA: TGTGCCAGCAGCTTAGTCCCACCTAGCGGATTATCTAGCACAGATACGCAGTATTTT; CDR3 protein: CASSLVPPSGLSSTDTQYF
J gene: TRBJ1-4; V gene: TRBV4-3; D gene: .; clone size: .; CDR3 DNA: TGCGCCAGCAGCCTTCTCTTTTATGGGGTCCCGGGACCGCCACAGGGCGGTGAAAAACTGTTTTTT; CDR3 protein: CASSLLFYGVPGPPQGGEKLFF
J gene: TRBJ1-3; V gene: TRBV12-3/TRBV12-4; D gene: .; clone size: many; CDR3 DNA: TGTGCCAGCAGTTTGCGGACCTCTGGAAACACCATATATTTT; CDR3 protein: CASSLRTSGNTIYF
J gene: TRBJ2-2; V gene: TRBV7-2; D gene: .; clone size: few; CDR3 DNA: TGTGCCAGCAGCTTAGCGCGAGTCGGGCAGGGACCGAACACCGGGGAGCTGTTTTTT; CDR3 protein: CASSLARVGQGPNTGELFF
J gene: TRBJ2-1; V gene: TRBV20-1; D gene: TRBD1; clone size: many; CDR3 DNA: TGCAGTGCCCTCGGGACAGGGACCTACAATGAGCAGTTCTTC; CDR3 protein: CSALGTGTYNEQFF
J gene: TRBJ1-2; V gene: TRBV15; D gene: .; clone size: few; CDR3 DNA: TGTGCCACCAGCAGAGACCGTCTGAACTATGGCTACACCTTC; CDR3 protein: CATSRDRLNYGYTF
J gene: TRBJ2-5; V gene: TRBV29-1; D gene: TRBD1; clone size: .; CDR3 DNA: TGCAGCGTTACGGACAGGGGGGTGGAGACCCAGTACTTC; CDR3 protein: CSVTDRGVETQYF
J gene: TRBJ1-1; V gene: TRBV12-3/TRBV12-4; D gene: TRBD1; clone size: many; CDR3 DNA: TGTGCCAGCAGTTTAGGAACAGGGGGCAACACTGAAGCTTTCTTT; CDR3 protein: CASSLGTGGNTEAFF
J gene: TRBJ2-3; V gene: TRBV30; D gene: TRBD1; clone size: .; CDR3 DNA: TGTGCCTGGCAGGGACAGGTGGCGCAGTATTTT; CDR3 protein: CAWQGQVAQYF
J gene: TRBJ2-2; V gene: TRBV11-2; D gene: .; clone size: few; CDR3 DNA: TGTGCCAGCAGCTTAGATTTATTGCAGGCGCAACTCGGGGAGCTGTTTTTT; CDR3 protein: CASSLDLLQAQLGELFF
J gene: TRBJ2-7; V gene: TRBV10-3; D gene: .; clone size: many; CDR3 DNA: TGTGCCATCAGACTTGGGGGGACGGCTTCGGACGAGCAGTACTTC; CDR3 protein: CAIRLGGTASDEQYF
J gene: TRBJ1-2; V gene: TRBV7-2; D gene: TRBD1; clone size: few; CDR3 DNA: TGTGCCAGCAGCTTAGCCGGGGGTCCGGGACAGGGCTCCTATGGCTACACCTTC; CDR3 protein: CASSLAGGPGQGSYGYTF
J gene: TRBJ2-3; V gene: TRBV6-1; D gene: .; clone size: few; CDR3 DNA: TGTGCCAGCAGTGGACCTAATACGCAGTATTTT; CDR3 protein: CASSGPNTQYF
J gene: TRBJ2-4; V gene: TRBV5-6; D gene: .; clone size: .; CDR3 DNA: TGTGCCAGCAGCCCAAGACCGTTAAACGCCAAAAACATTCAGTACTTC; CDR3 protein: CASSPRPLNAKNIQYF
J gene: TRBJ1-5; V gene: TRBV5-6; D gene: .; clone size: few; CDR3 DNA: TGTGCCAGCAGCACACAGGGAAACGCTCAGCCCCAGCATTTT; CDR3 protein: CASSTQGNAQPQHF
J gene: TRBJ2-1; V gene: TRBV7-2; D gene: TRBD2; clone size: many; CDR3 DNA: TGTGCCAGCAGCCTCACCCCTTCTAGCGGGGGTCTAAATGAGCAGTTCTTC; CDR3 protein: CASSLTPSSGGLNEQFF
J gene: TRBJ2-7; V gene: TRBV7-9; D gene: .; clone size: .; CDR3 DNA: TGTGCCAGCAGCTTAGGCCCCAGGGACTACGAGCAGTACTTC; CDR3 protein: CASSLGPRDYEQYF
J gene: TRBJ2-1; V gene: TRBV28; D gene: TRBD1; clone size: few; CDR3 DNA: TGTGCCAGCAGTTTAGTTCTGGGACAGGGCTATGAGCAGTTCTTC; CDR3 protein: CASSLVLGQGYEQFF
J gene: TRBJ2-1; V gene: TRBV12-3/TRBV12-4; D gene: .; clone size: few; CDR3 DNA: TGTGCCAGCAGTTTACCGGATCCATACAATGAGCAGTTCTTC; CDR3 protein: CASSLPDPYNEQFF
J gene: TRBJ1-2; V gene: TRBV4-1; D gene: .; clone size: .; CDR3 DNA: TGCGCCAGCAGCCATCAGGGGACCCCCGTCTATGGCTACACCTTC; CDR3 protein: CASSHQGTPVYGYTF
J gene: TRBJ2-7; V gene: TRBV5-8; D gene: .; clone size: few; CDR3 DNA: TGTGCCAGCAGCTGGGACTTAGAATCCGAAGAGTACTTC; CDR3 protein: CASSWDLESEEYF
J gene: TRBJ2-5; V gene: TRBV6-2/TRBV6-3; D gene: TRBD1; clone size: few; CDR3 DNA: TGTGCCAGCAGTAAAGGGACAGGAGAACCGTCAGAGACCCAGTACTTC; CDR3 protein: CASSKGTGEPSETQYF
J gene: TRBJ2-7; V gene: TRBV6-2/TRBV6-3; D gene: TRBD2; clone size: .; CDR3 DNA: TGTGCCATCCAGCTAGCGGGGGGTTACGAGCAGTACTTC; CDR3 protein: CAIQLAGGYEQYF
J gene: TRBJ2-1; V gene: TRBV3-1; D gene: TRBD1; clone size: few; CDR3 DNA: TGTGCCAGCAGCCTGGGACAGGGTCCCAATGAGCAGTTCTTC; CDR3 protein: CASSLGQGPNEQFF